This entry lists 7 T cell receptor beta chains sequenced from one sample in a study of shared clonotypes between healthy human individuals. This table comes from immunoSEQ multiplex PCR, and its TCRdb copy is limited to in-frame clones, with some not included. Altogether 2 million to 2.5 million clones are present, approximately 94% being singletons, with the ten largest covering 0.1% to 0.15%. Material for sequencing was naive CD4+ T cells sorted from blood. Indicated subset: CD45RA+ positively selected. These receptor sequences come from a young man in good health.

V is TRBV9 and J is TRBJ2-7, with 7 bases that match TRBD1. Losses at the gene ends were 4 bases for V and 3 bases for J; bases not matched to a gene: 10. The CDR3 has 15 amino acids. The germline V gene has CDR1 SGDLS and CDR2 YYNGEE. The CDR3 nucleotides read TGTGCCAGCAGCCGGGGACAGTCTCCAGGCTACGAGCAGTACTTC. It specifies CASSRGQSPGYEQYF.

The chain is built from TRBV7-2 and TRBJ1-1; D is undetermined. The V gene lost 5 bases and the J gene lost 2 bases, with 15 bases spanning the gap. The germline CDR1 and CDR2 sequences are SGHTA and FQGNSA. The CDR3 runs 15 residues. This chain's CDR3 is CASSPLFLGNTEAFF. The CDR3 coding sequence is TGTGCCAGCAGCCCGCTTTTCTTGGGAAACACTGAAGCTTTCTTT.

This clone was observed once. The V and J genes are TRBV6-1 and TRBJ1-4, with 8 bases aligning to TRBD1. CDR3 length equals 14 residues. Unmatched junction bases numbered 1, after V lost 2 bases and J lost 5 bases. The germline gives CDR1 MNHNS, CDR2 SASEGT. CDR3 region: CASSETGGNEKLFF. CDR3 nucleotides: TGTGCCAGCAGTGAAACAGGGGGAAATGAAAAACTGTTTTTT.

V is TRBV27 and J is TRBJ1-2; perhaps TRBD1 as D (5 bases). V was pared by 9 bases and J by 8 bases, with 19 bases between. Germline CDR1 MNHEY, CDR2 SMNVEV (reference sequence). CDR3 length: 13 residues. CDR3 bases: TGTGCCAGGAGCTACCGGGACTCTGCGGGCTACACCTTC. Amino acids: CARSYRDSAGYTF.

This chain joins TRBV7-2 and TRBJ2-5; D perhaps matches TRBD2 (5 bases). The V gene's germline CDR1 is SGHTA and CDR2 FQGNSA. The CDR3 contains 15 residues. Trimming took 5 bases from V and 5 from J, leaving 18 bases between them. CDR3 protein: CASSPSATMWETQYF. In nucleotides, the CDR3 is TGTGCCAGCAGCCCATCCGCGACTATGTGGGAGACCCAGTACTTC.

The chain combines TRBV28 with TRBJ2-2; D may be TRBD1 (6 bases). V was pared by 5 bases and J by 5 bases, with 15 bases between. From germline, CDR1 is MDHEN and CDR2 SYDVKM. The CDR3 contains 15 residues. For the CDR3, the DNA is TGTGCCAGCAGTCTGGGGACGAGGGGGACCGGGGAGCTGTTTTTT. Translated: CASSLGTRGTGELFF.

DNA for the CDR3: TGTGCCACCAGCAGAGAGGAGGACGGTTTTAGGAATTCACCCCTCCACTTT. As protein: CATSREEDGFRNSPLHF. The chain uses TRBV15 and TRBJ1-6; D gene unclear. Trimming removed 0 bases at V and 7 bases at J, with 16 bases between. Germline V gives CDR1 LNHNV, CDR2 YYDKDF (reference sequence). The CDR3 contains 17 residues.